The rows below give T cell receptor beta chains drawn from one sample of a study of blood T cell repertoires in COVID-19. Here immunoSEQ multiplex PCR was the method, and the copy in TCRdb shows in-frame clones only, minus some. The table shows fewer than 60,000 clones, with around 81% occurring only once. The sequencing input was peripheral blood. All receptors come from a woman of 80 years or more with COVID-19, enrolled during active disease. CDR3s include the opening cysteine and the closing phenylalanine or tryptophan. D genes are given only for firm matches. Clone size is stated in some rows and not others, as once, few, many or a class when expanded.

TRBJ2-1,TRBD2,TRBV3-1/TRBV3-2,-,TGTGCCAGCAGCCCCTTGAGGACTAGCGGGAGGGCCTATGAGCAGTTCTTC,CASSPLRTSGRAYEQFF
TRBJ2-5,-,TRBV6-5,-,TGTGCCAGCACCCAGCTCGGGGTGGGCCAAGAGACCCAGTACTTC,CASTQLGVGQETQYF
TRBJ2-3,-,TRBV12-3/TRBV12-4,-,TGTGCCAGCAGTTTAGCGGGGGCGCATACGCAGTATTTT,CASSLAGAHTQYF
TRBJ2-1,-,TRBV19,once,TGTGCCAGTAGTGCCCGGGGGTTTGAGCAGTTCTTC,CASSARGFEQFF
TRBJ2-3,-,TRBV19,-,TGTGCCAGTAGTATAGCCTCGGGACTCACTATCCCAGATACGCAGTATTTT,CASSIASGLTIPDTQYF
TRBJ1-2,TRBD1,TRBV3-1/TRBV3-2,-,TGTGCCAGCAGCCAAGGGGGACAGGTTGGATTATCGGGTGGCTACACCTTC,CASSQGGQVGLSGGYTF
TRBJ2-2,TRBD2,TRBV15,-,TGTGCCACCAGCAGATACGGGGGTAGCGGGAGCACCGGGGAGCTGTTTTTT,CATSRYGGSGSTGELFF
TRBJ1-5,TRBD1,TRBV2,-,TGTGCCAGCAGGACAGGGGCCGTTAGCAATCAGCCCCAGCATTTT,CASRTGAVSNQPQHF
TRBJ2-1,TRBD2,TRBV19,-,TGTGCCAGTAGTATCGGGACTAGCGGGAGAAATGAGCAGTTCTTC,CASSIGTSGRNEQFF
TRBJ2-7,TRBD2,TRBV19,-,TGTGCCGTATCCGGGACTAGCGGTCCCTACGAGCAGTACTTC,CAVSGTSGPYEQYF
TRBJ2-2,-,TRBV5-1,-,TGCGCCAGCAGCTTGGACTCGAACACCGGGGAGCTGTTTTTT,CASSLDSNTGELFF
TRBJ2-3,-,TRBV10-2,-,TGCGCCAGCAGGACGGGAGCGACAGATACGCAGTATTTT,CASRTGATDTQYF
TRBJ2-3,-,TRBV20-1,-,TGCAGTGCTTTGGACTATCCGGGACAGTATTTT,CSALDYPGQYF
TRBJ2-5,TRBD2,TRBV7-3,-,TGTGCCAGCAGCGTTACTAGCGGAGGGGAGACCCAGTACTTC,CASSVTSGGETQYF
TRBJ2-7,TRBD2,TRBV7-8,-,TGTGCCAGCAGCTTAACTAGCGAATCCTACGAGCAGTACTTC,CASSLTSESYEQYF
TRBJ2-7,TRBD1,TRBV29-1,-,TGCAGCGTTGAAGAAGGCCAGGGGGCCGAGGAGCAGTACTTC,CSVEEGQGAEEQYF
TRBJ2-4,TRBD2,TRBV5-1,-,TGCGCCAGCAGCTTGGATAGCGGGAGTGGGACCAAAAACATTCAGTACTTC,CASSLDSGSGTKNIQYF
TRBJ2-3,TRBD2,TRBV29-1,-,TGCAGCGTTTCCGGGACTAGCGGGAGGGGTCCAGATACGCAGTATTTT,CSVSGTSGRGPDTQYF
TRBJ1-3,-,TRBV6-2/TRBV6-3,-,TGTGCCAGCAGCCACACGGGACACCGGGTAGTCGGAAACACCATATATTTT,CASSHTGHRVVGNTIYF
TRBJ2-2,-,TRBV5-1,once,TGCGCCAGCAGCTTGCCTCCGGGGGCCGGGGAGCTGTTTTTT,CASSLPPGAGELFF
TRBJ1-2,-,TRBV12-5,once,TGTGCTAGTGGCCAGACAGCTTATGGCTACACCTTC,CASGQTAYGYTF
TRBJ1-4,TRBD1,TRBV2,once,TGTGCCAGCAGTGGGTCAGGGGGCAGGCTACGAGAAAAACTGTTTTTT,CASSGSGGRLREKLFF
TRBJ2-3,TRBD2,TRBV6-4,-,TGTGCCAGCAGTGAGTTAGCGGGAACTACGCAGTATTTT,CASSELAGTTQYF
TRBJ2-4,TRBD1,TRBV9,once,TGTGCCAGCAGCGTAGTCACAGGGGAGAGGCAAAACATTCAGTACTTC,CASSVVTGERQNIQYF
TRBJ2-1,TRBD1,TRBV27,-,TGTGCCAGCAGTGTTTATCGACAGGGGGCCCTGAAAGAGGGGTTCTTC,CASSVYRQGALKEGFF
TRBJ2-7,TRBD2,TRBV3-1/TRBV3-2,-,TGTGCCAGCAGCCCTCCCCTCGGACTAGCGGGAGGGAGCTCCTACGAGCAGTACTTC,CASSPPLGLAGGSSYEQYF
TRBJ2-2,-,TRBV19,-,TGTGCCAGTAGTCCCCGTATCCCTTTTAACACCGGGGAGCTGTTTTTT,CASSPRIPFNTGELFF
TRBJ1-2,TRBD1,TRBV7-9,few,TGTGCCAGCAGCCGCGGGACAGATAATGGCTACACCTTC,CASSRGTDNGYTF
TRBJ1-5,-,TRBV5-8,-,TGTGCCAGCAGCTTGTTAGGGGCTGAGGACAATCAGCCCCAGCATTTT,CASSLLGAEDNQPQHF
TRBJ1-4,TRBD1,TRBV19,-,TGTGCCAGTAGTATGGGGACAGGGTACGAAAAACTGTTTTTT,CASSMGTGYEKLFF
TRBJ2-3,TRBD1,TRBV4-1,-,TGCGCCAGCAGCCAAGAAGGGGTAGGGGGCAGGTCAGATACGCAGTATTTT,CASSQEGVGGRSDTQYF
TRBJ2-1,-,TRBV5-8,-,TGTGCCAGCAGCTTGCATTTAGCGGTCTCCTACAATGAGCAGTTCTTC,CASSLHLAVSYNEQFF
TRBJ2-6,-,TRBV18,-,TGTGCCAGCTCACCGACGTCGGGCTCTGGGGCCAACGTCCTGACTTTC,CASSPTSGSGANVLTF
TRBJ1-4,-,TRBV27,-,TGTGCCAGCAGCCCGCGCACAACTAATGAAAAACTGTTTTTT,CASSPRTTNEKLFF
TRBJ2-7,TRBD2,TRBV9,-,TGTGCCAGCAGCGTAGAGGCTAGCGGAGGCTACGAGCAGTACTTC,CASSVEASGGYEQYF
TRBJ1-1,TRBD1,TRBV6-5,few,TGTGCCAGCAGTTACAACAGGGGGGACACTGAAGCTTTCTTT,CASSYNRGDTEAFF
TRBJ2-7,-,TRBV9,few,TGTGCCAGCAGCGTAGGGGGGGACTTCTCCTACGAGCAGTACTTC,CASSVGGDFSYEQYF
TRBJ1-6,-,TRBV28,-,TGTGCCAGCATCAGGGGAGCCACCTATAATTCACCCCTCCACTTT,CASIRGATYNSPLHF
TRBJ2-1,TRBD1,TRBV10-2,-,TGCGCCAGCAGTGGGACAGGAGACTCCTACAATGAGCAGTTCTTC,CASSGTGDSYNEQFF
TRBJ1-1,TRBD1,TRBV7-9,-,TGTGCCAGCAGCCCGACAGGGGCGAACACTGAAGCTTTCTTT,CASSPTGANTEAFF
TRBJ2-2,-,TRBV30,once,TGTGCCTGGAGTGTCGTACCCGTTGGGAGCTCGTCCGGGGAGCTGTTTTTT,CAWSVVPVGSSSGELFF
TRBJ2-4,-,TRBV6-5,-,TGTGCCAGCAGCGCCCCCGGGGTGGGGAGAAACATTCAGTACTTC,CASSAPGVGRNIQYF
TRBJ2-1,TRBD2,TRBV15,-,TGTGCCACCAGCAGCACCAACCTAGCGGGAGGGCGCGGTGGCATCCATGAGCAGTTCTTC,CATSSTNLAGGRGGIHEQFF
TRBJ2-6,TRBD2,TRBV9,few,TGTGCCAGCAGCGGGCGGGGGAGCTCTGGGGCCAACGTCCTGACTTTC,CASSGRGSSGANVLTF
TRBJ2-7,-,TRBV7-9,-,TGTGCCAGCAGCTCCCCGGGGAGCTCCCACTACGAGCAGTACTTC,CASSSPGSSHYEQYF
TRBJ2-3,-,TRBV19,-,TGTGCCAGTAGTTCAGGACGGACTGCAGATACGCAGTATTTT,CASSSGRTADTQYF
TRBJ2-7,-,TRBV18,-,TGTGCCAGCTCAGACAGCCGCTACGAGCAGTACTTC,CASSDSRYEQYF
TRBJ2-1,TRBD2,TRBV10-1,-,TGCGCCAGCAGTCTTCTTAGCGGGAGCCCCGGTGAGCAGTTCTTC,CASSLLSGSPGEQFF
TRBJ2-1,TRBD2,TRBV11-2,few,TGTGCCAGCAGCTCCCCGGGACTAGCGGGAGCCCATGAGCAGTTCTTC,CASSSPGLAGAHEQFF